These 26 T cell receptor beta chains share one sample of origin, sequenced in a study of CD8 T cells in ankylosing spondylitis. TCRdb itself ran the 5' RACE reads through MiXCR, one entry per CDR3 protein. This sample carries 200,000 to 250,000 distinct CDR3 sequences, 18% of them seen once, and the ten largest clones take approximately 46%. Study-level results: Blood from ankylosing spondylitis patients appeared to carry a characteristic eight-variant TCR beta motif.

What these receptors recognize is not known. The material sequenced was blood, either unsorted or a sorted T cell fraction (not recorded which). Receptors were obtained from a male donor with ankylosing spondylitis.

This clonotype was observed a few times. The chain recombines TRBV5-1 with TRBJ2-1, with 7 positions matching TRBD2. The germline gives CDR1 SGHRS, CDR2 YFSETQ. The CDR3 totals 15 residues. The junction had 3 bases not matched to a gene; V was cut back by 0 bases and J by 3 bases. CDR3 DNA sequence: TGCGCCAGCAGCTTGGGGTCTAGCGGCTACAATGAGCAGTTCTTC. Amino acids: CASSLGSSGYNEQFF.

This clonotype appeared a few times. The J gene is TRBJ2-7, the V gene TRBV21-1; the table names TRBD2, a call not compared with the DNA. TRBV21-1 counts as a pseudogene. CDR3 length: 16 amino acids. CDR3 nucleotides: TGTGCCAGCAGCTACGGGCAGGGACCTGAGCCGTACGAGCAGTACTTC. This gives the protein CASSYGQGPEPYEQYF.

The chain is built from TRBV30 and TRBJ2-1, with D maybe TRBD2 (5 bases). The germline gives CDR1 GTSNPN, CDR2 SVGIG (reference sequence). The CDR3 totals 11 residues. V was clipped by 5 bases and J by 5 bases, with 7 bases between them. CDR3 sequence reads: CAWGSDNEQFF. CDR3 DNA: TGTGCCTGGGGTAGCGACAATGAGCAGTTCTTC. The full variable domain, rest sourced from reference TRBV30 and TRBJ2-1, is SQTIHQWPATLVQPVGSPLSLECTVEGTSNPNLYWYRQAAGRGLQLLFYSVGIGQISSEVPQNLSASRPQDRQFILSSKKLLLSDSGFYLCAWGSDNEQFFGPGTRLTVL.

This clonotype was seen repeatedly, ten times or more. The chain carries TRBV29-1 and TRBJ2-7; 9 bases agree with TRBD1. CDR1 and CDR2 (germline): SQVTM, ANQGSEA. V dropped 0 bases and J dropped 3; count of bases not matched to a gene: 15. The CDR3 has 18 amino acids. The CDR3 protein is CSVEDLIRGDRANYEQYF. CDR3 nucleotide sequence: TGCAGCGTTGAAGATCTAATCCGTGGGGACAGGGCCAACTACGAGCAGTACTTC.

The chain has TRBV5-1 and TRBJ2-7; TRBD1 or TRBD2 may be the D gene (5 bases each). The ends were cut back, 0 bases at V and 1 base at J, with 8 bases in the middle. Germline lookup yields CDR1 SGHRS and CDR2 YFSETQ. This CDR3 has 14 residues. CDR3 DNA sequence: TGCGCCAGCAGCTTGGAGGGACGGTCCTACGAGCAGTACTTC. This translates into CASSLEGRSYEQYF.

The gene calls are TRBV7-9 and TRBJ2-7; possible D gene TRBD2, 6 bases. The ends were cut back, 3 bases at V and 4 bases at J, with 10 bases in the middle. The germline CDR1 and CDR2 sequences are SEHNR and FQNEAQ (reference sequence). The CDR3 consists of 13 residues. The CDR3 loop is CASSFHGGYEQYF. The CDR3 nucleotides read TGTGCCAGCAGCTTTCACGGAGGGTACGAGCAGTACTTC. The variable domain in full, with the rest retrieved from reference TRBV7-9 and TRBJ2-7, is DTGVSQNPRHKITKRGQNVTFRCDPISEHNRLYWYRQTLGQGPEFLTYFQNEAQLEKSRLLSDRFSAERPKGSFSTLEIQRTEQGDSAMYLCASSFHGGYEQYFGPGTRLTVT.

This clonotype showed up just a few times. The chain uses TRBV29-1 and TRBJ2-7; D unresolved. Germline V gives CDR1 SQVTM, CDR2 ANQGSEA. This CDR3 is built from 11 residues. V lost 3 bases to trimming and J lost 3 bases, with 6 bases between them. The CDR3 coding sequence is TGCAGCGTTGACTGGAACTACGAGCAGTACTTC. Translated: CSVDWNYEQYF.

The rearrangement joins TRBV29-1 to TRBJ2-7; D gene unclear. This CDR3 is 12 amino acids long. Germline CDR1 and CDR2: SQVTM and ANQGSEA. Trimming cost V 2 bases and J 6 bases, with 11 bases left between them. Here the CDR3 reads CSVEFPLGEQYF. The CDR3 coding sequence is TGCAGCGTTGAATTTCCGTTGGGCGAGCAGTACTTC.

V usage is TRBV7-3 and J usage is TRBJ2-3, with D unresolved. V was shortened by 3 bases and J by 4 bases, with 5 bases between the two germline ends. Germline V CDR1 and CDR2: SGHTA, FQGTGA. CDR3 length: 12 amino acids. The CDR3 is CASSFRSDTQYF. Written as DNA, the CDR3 is TGTGCCAGCAGCTTCAGGTCAGATACGCAGTATTTT.

This chain links TRBV9 with TRBJ1-1, with D possibly being TRBD1 (6 bases). Germline CDR1 SGDLS, CDR2 YYNGEE. Trimming took 0 bases from V and 4 from J, leaving 19 bases between them. CDR3 size: 17 residues. CDR3 region: CASSVGPLPRGGTEAFF. CDR3 coding DNA: TGTGCCAGCAGCGTAGGTCCACTTCCGAGGGGGGGCACTGAAGCTTTCTTT.

V is TRBV5-6 and J is TRBJ2-7; 8 bases align to TRBD2. Germline V lookup: CDR1 SGHDT, CDR2 YYEEEE. The CDR3 has 13 amino acids. V gave up 9 bases and J gave up 4 bases; unmatched junction bases: 9. DNA of the CDR3: TGTGCCACCGCCGGGAGCGGGAGTTACGAGCAGTACTTC. Translated, it gives CATAGSGSYEQYF. Full variable domain (remainder filled in from reference TRBV5-6 and TRBJ2-7): DAGVTQSPTHLIKTRGQQVTLRCSPKSGHDTVSWYQQALGQGPQFIFQYYEEEERQRGNFPDRFSGHQFPNYSSELNVNALLLGDSALYLCATAGSGSYEQYFGPGTRLTVT.

This clonotype was counted a few times. V and J are TRBV6-1 and TRBJ2-5, with TRBD2 matching over 9 bases. Losses at the gene ends were 2 bases for V and 0 bases for J; bases not matched to a gene: 4. The germline gives CDR1 MNHNS, CDR2 SASEGT. The CDR3 length is 16 residues. CDR3 residues: CASSEWASGDQETQYF. CDR3 nucleotides: TGTGCCAGCAGTGAATGGGCTAGCGGGGACCAAGAGACCCAGTACTTC.

V is TRBV6-5 and J is TRBJ1-1, with D unclear. In germline, CDR1 is MNHEY, CDR2 SVGAGI. V was cut by 0 bases and J by 4 bases, with 9 bases left in between. CDR3 length equals 14 residues. CDR3 in DNA: TGTGCCAGCAGTTACTCGACCGGGTTCACTGAAGCTTTCTTT. Encoded protein: CASSYSTGFTEAFF.

In this sample, this clonotype turned up a few times. This chain links TRBV7-2 with TRBJ1-2; maybe TRBD1 (6 bases). This CDR3 has 14 residues. Deletions cut 0 bases from V and 4 bases from J, with 9 bases between. The germline V gene has CDR1 SGHTA and CDR2 FQGNSA. The CDR3: CASSLAPDSYGYTF. The CDR3 nucleotides are TGTGCCAGCAGCTTAGCGCCGGACAGCTATGGCTACACCTTC.

This clonotype was seen a handful of times. The V and J genes are TRBV4-1 and TRBJ1-5; no firm D call. Germline values: CDR1 MGHRA, CDR2 YSYEKL. This CDR3 contains 16 residues. The V gene lost 0 bases and the J gene lost 4 bases, with 13 bases spanning the gap. This chain's CDR3 is CASSQDPGFRNQPQHF. The CDR3 bases are TGCGCCAGCAGCCAAGATCCCGGGTTTCGGAATCAGCCCCAGCATTTT.

This clonotype was detected only a few times. The rearrangement uses TRBV7-2 and TRBJ2-1; the D is unclear. CDR3 length equals 13 residues. Germline V gene lookup returns CDR1 SGHTA and CDR2 FQGNSA. V was cut by 4 bases and J by 3 bases, with 7 bases left in between. CDR3 loop: CASSSLSYNEQFF. In nucleotides, the CDR3 is TGTGCCAGCAGCTCCCTTAGCTACAATGAGCAGTTCTTC.

In nucleotides, the CDR3 is TGTGCCAGCAGCCAAGAATGGACTAGCGGGGGTGGGCAAGAGACCCAGTACTTC. Protein: CASSQEWTSGGGQETQYF. The chain uses TRBV3-1 and TRBJ2-5; TRBD2 matches 13 bases. The CDR3 spans 18 residues. The germline V gene has CDR1 LGHDT and CDR2 YNNKEL (reference sequence). After removal of 0 bases from V and 2 bases from J, the junction contained 6 bases not matched to a gene.

This rearrangement joins TRBV7-9 to TRBJ2-3; D not certain. Per the germline V gene, CDR1 is SEHNR and CDR2 is FQNEAQ (reference sequence). This CDR3 comprises 13 residues. V was clipped by 5 bases and J by 2 bases, with 8 bases between them. CDR3 in DNA: TGTGCCAGCAGCCCCTTGCCCACAGATACGCAGTATTTT. Amino acid sequence: CASSPLPTDTQYF.

The chain joins TRBV29-1 to TRBJ1-2, with 9 positions matching TRBD1. From germline, CDR1 is SQVTM and CDR2 ANQGSEA. This CDR3 comprises 11 residues. The trim removed 4 bases at V and 6 bases at J, leaving 0 bases unmatched. The CDR3 loop is CSVGTGDGYTF. The CDR3 coding sequence is TGCAGCGTTGGGACAGGGGATGGCTACACCTTC.

A few counts support this clonotype. The genes are TRBV25-1 and TRBJ1-5, with TRBD1 as a possible D gene (5 bases). V lost 3 bases and J lost 4, with 13 bases in between. Germline CDR1 and CDR2: MGHDK and SYGVNS. The CDR3 covers 15 residues. The CDR3 region is CASSDIIQGNQPQHF. The DNA of the CDR3 is TGTGCCAGCAGTGACATCATTCAGGGTAATCAGCCCCAGCATTTT.

This clonotype was detected ten times or more. In nucleotides, the CDR3 is TGTGCCAGCAGTTTAATGCCAGGGAAAGAGACCCAGTACTTC. Translation: CASSLMPGKETQYF. J is TRBJ2-5 and V is TRBV27; D possibly corresponds to TRBD1 (5 bases). CDR1 and CDR2 (germline): MNHEY, SMNVEV (reference sequence). V was pared by 2 bases and J by 3 bases, with 10 bases between. The CDR3 length is 14 residues.

This chain joins TRBV4-2 and TRBJ2-7, with D perhaps TRBD1 or TRBD2 (5 bases each). CDR3 length: 13 residues. Germline V gives CDR1 LGHNA, CDR2 YNFKEQ. With 4 bases removed from V and 3 bases from J, the gap between germline ends came to 10 bases. The CDR3 coding sequence is TGTGCCAGCAGCCGGGACCTGGGCTACGAGCAGTACTTC. The encoded protein is CASSRDLGYEQYF.

This clonotype appeared a few times. Here the CDR3 reads CASGFDGGVYEQYF. For the CDR3, the DNA is TGTGCTAGTGGTTTCGACGGGGGGGTCTACGAGCAGTACTTC. The rearrangement uses TRBV12-5 and TRBJ2-7; 8 bases fit TRBD2. CDR3 size: 14 residues. Germline V gene data show CDR1 as LGHNT and CDR2 as FRNRAP. After removal of 3 bases from V and 3 bases from J, the junction contained 4 bases not matched to a gene.

The chain has TRBV4-1 and TRBJ1-1; TRBD1 agrees at 9 bases. The CDR3 covers 15 residues. Germline-derived CDR1 and CDR2 are MGHRA and YSYEKL. V was clipped by 4 bases and J by 4 bases; unmatched bases: 7. The DNA for the CDR3 is TGCGCCAGCAGCCGTAACAGGGGGCCGGGCACTGAAGCTTTCTTT. Protein product: CASSRNRGPGTEAFF.

This clonotype was recorded a few times. J is TRBJ2-7 and V is TRBV30, with TRBD2 as a possible D gene (5 bases). This CDR3 is 12 amino acids long. V gave up 1 base and J gave up 5 bases, with 9 bases separating them. Per the germline V gene, CDR1 is GTSNPN and CDR2 is SVGIG (reference sequence). The CDR3 region has the DNA TGTGCCTGGAGTGGGCCCGGGGACGAGCAGTACTTC. The encoded protein is CAWSGPGDEQYF.

The V gene is TRBV12-5, the J gene TRBJ2-3; D gene unclear. The length of the CDR3 is 13 residues. Germline CDR1 LGHNT, CDR2 FRNRAP. Deletions cut 0 bases from V and 2 bases from J, with 3 bases between. The CDR3 loop is CASGLVTTDTQYF. The CDR3 DNA reads TGTGCTAGTGGTTTGGTGACCACAGATACGCAGTATTTT. Using reference TRBV12-5 and TRBJ2-3 for the parts outside the CDR3, the full variable domain is DARVTQTPRHKVTEMGQEVTMRCQPILGHNTVFWYRQTMMQGLELLAYFRNRAPLDDSGMPKDRFSAEMPDATLATLKIQPSEPRDSAVYFCASGLVTTDTQYFGPGTRLTVL.